The 16 T cell receptor beta chains below were found in one sample sequenced in a study of T cells in localized non-small cell lung cancer. Repertoires were generated with immunoSEQ multiplex PCR, while TCRdb's copy carries only in-frame clones and drops some. The top ten clones hold around an eighth of a sample with about 1,700 clones, around 20% of them seen once. This specimen consisted of lung tumor tissue, obtained before any cancer treatment. The receptors come from a female donor over 55 with stage II lung adenocarcinoma.

V and J are TRBV19 and TRBJ2-1; the match to TRBD1 covers 10 bases. V gave up 1 base and J gave up 3 bases; unmatched junction bases: 0. Per the germline V gene, CDR1 is LNHDA and CDR2 is SQIVND (reference sequence). The CDR3 is 15 residues long. The CDR3 spells CASSIGTGGYNEQFF. The DNA of the CDR3 is TGTGCCAGTAGTATAGGGACAGGGGGCTACAATGAGCAGTTCTTC.

This clone was seen a handful of times. Germline and junction disagree at one end, which may indicate a read error. The chain couples TRBV6-8 to TRBJ1-1, with TRBD1 as a possible D gene (5 bases). This CDR3 comprises 15 residues. Per the germline V gene, CDR1 is MNHGY and CDR2 is SAAAGT. CDR3: CAISSGRGGGPEAFF. In DNA form, the CDR3 reads TGTGCCATCAGTAGTGGGAGGGGCGGGGGTCCTGAAGCTTTCTTT.

This clone has only a few counts. The rearrangement links TRBV6-8 to TRBJ2-7; D ambiguous. CDR1 is MNHGY and CDR2 is SAAAGT in the germline V gene. The CDR3 contains 16 residues. V lost 5 bases and J 4 bases, leaving 21 bases between the germline ends. The CDR3 coding sequence is TGTGCCAGCAGTGCCCGGGCCACGATCAAATATTACGAGCAGTACTTC. Amino acid sequence: CASSARATIKYYEQYF.

In its sample, this clone is large (0.1 to 1%). The gene calls are TRBV19 and TRBJ1-2; D may be TRBD1 (5 bases). CDR3 length equals 13 residues. The germline gives CDR1 LNHDA, CDR2 SQIVND (reference sequence). Between the trimmed V and J ends, which lost 3 bases and 8 bases, there was a span of 13 bases. The CDR3 region has the DNA TGTGCCAGTAGTATCACTCAGGGTTCGGGCTACACCTTC. This sequence encodes CASSITQGSGYTF.

This clone was seen more than once but under ten times. The J gene is TRBJ1-1, the V gene TRBV19; 8 bases line up with TRBD1. V lost 5 bases, J lost 5 bases, and 7 bases stayed unmatched. Germline V lookup: CDR1 LNHDA, CDR2 SQIVND (reference sequence). CDR3 size: 14 residues. CDR3 region: CASSARGRRTEAFF. In DNA form, the CDR3 reads TGTGCCAGTAGTGCCAGGGGGCGTCGGACTGAAGCTTTCTTT.

This clone was picked up a small number of times. The chain carries TRBV28 and TRBJ2-3, with D perhaps TRBD1 (6 bases). The CDR3 sequence is 13 residues long. Trimming removed 4 bases at V and 4 bases at J, with 9 bases between. In germline, CDR1 is MDHEN, CDR2 SYDVKM. The CDR3 here is CASSYSGADTQYF. CDR3 bases: TGTGCCAGCAGTTACTCAGGGGCAGATACGCAGTATTTT.

The chain links TRBV25-1 to TRBJ2-5, with D possibly matching TRBD1 (6 bases). Germline CDR1 reads MGHDK; CDR2 reads SYGVNS. Trimming stripped 4 bases from V and 0 bases from J, with 12 bases between. The CDR3 has 15 residues. Written as DNA, the CDR3 is TGTGCCAGCAGTGCTCCGGGACACTACCAAGAGACCCAGTACTTC. Encoded protein: CASSAPGHYQETQYF.

This clone was detected a few times. The J gene is TRBJ1-2, the V gene TRBV6-8; possibly TRBD1 for D (5 bases). The germline V and J ends were trimmed by 10 bases and 9 bases, with 21 bases remaining between them. The CDR3 has 13 amino acids. Germline-derived CDR1 and CDR2 are MNHGY and SAAAGT. The CDR3 DNA reads as TGTGCCATCAGGGTGCTGAACTCTCGGAGCTACACCTTC. Translating gives CAIRVLNSRSYTF.

The chain has TRBV18 and TRBJ2-7, with D maybe TRBD1 (5 bases). This CDR3 region has 14 residues. CDR1 and CDR2 (germline): KGHSH, LQKENI. V was cut by 1 base and J by 3 bases, with 10 bases left in between. Here the CDR3 DNA reads TGTGCCAGCTCACCACAGGGGATTAGCTACGAGCAGTACTTC. It encodes CASSPQGISYEQYF.

This clone was counted only a few times. The chain employs TRBV30 and TRBJ1-2, with 9 bases matching TRBD1. Germline V gene data show CDR1 as GTSNPN and CDR2 as SVGIG (reference sequence). With V trimmed by 1 base and J by 2 bases, 8 bases remained unmatched. This CDR3 region has 16 residues. The CDR3 region has the DNA TGTGCCTGGAGTGATGGGGACAGGGCAATCAACTATGGCTACACCTTC. Translated, it gives CAWSDGDRAINYGYTF.

The table lists this clone with a few counts. The chain links TRBV5-8 to TRBJ1-1; no firm D call. The CDR3 totals 13 residues. Trimming shortened V by 4 bases and J by 1 base, and 8 bases separated the two germline ends. Germline CDR1 reads SGHTS; CDR2 reads YDEGEE. The chain's CDR3 is CASSREPNTEAFF. The CDR3 nucleotides are TGTGCCAGCAGCCGGGAGCCGAACACTGAAGCTTTCTTT.

This clone has only one observation. The genes are TRBV18 and TRBJ2-2; D gene unclear. The CDR3 sequence is 12 residues long. The V end was cut by 6 bases, the J end by 2 bases, with 4 bases between. Germline loops: CDR1 KGHSH, CDR2 LQKENI. The CDR3 spells CASSPNTGELFF. The DNA for the CDR3 is TGTGCCAGCTCCCCAAACACCGGGGAGCTGTTTTTT.

For the CDR3, the DNA is TGTGCCAGCAGTCTGGGAAGTAGCGGGAGAGGGCCAGATACGCAGTATTTT. This translates into CASSLGSSGRGPDTQYF. The chain employs TRBV28 and TRBJ2-3; TRBD2 matches at 9 bases. The V gene end was trimmed by 5 bases and the J gene end by 4 bases; junction bases not matched to a gene: 13. CDR3 length: 17 residues. Germline V CDR1 and CDR2: MDHEN, SYDVKM.

The V gene is TRBV6-7, the J gene TRBJ2-7; D remains unclear. TRBV6-7 is placed among ORFs of uncertain function. This CDR3 region has 11 residues. The germline V and J ends were trimmed by 5 bases and 6 bases, with 8 bases remaining between them. CDR3 region: CASSESLEQYF. DNA for the CDR3: TGTGCCAGCAGTGAATCTCTCGAGCAGTACTTC.

This clone was detected only a few times. This chain uses TRBV11-3 with TRBJ2-7, with D hard to call. Germline CDR1 SGHNT, CDR2 YENEEA. V was pared by 3 bases and J by 7 bases, with 16 bases between. The CDR3 has 14 residues. The CDR3 coding sequence is TGTGCCAGCAGCTTTCCCCGACACGGCCGGGAGCAGTACTTC. Protein sequence: CASSFPRHGREQYF. Full variable domain (outside the CDR3, taken from reference TRBV11-3 and TRBJ2-7): EAGVVQSPRYKIIEKKQPVAFWCNPISGHNTLYWYLQNLGQGPELLIRYENEEAVDDSQLPKDRFSAERLKGVDSTLKIQPAELGDSAVYLCASSFPRHGREQYFGPGTRLTVT.

This clone was detected a few times. The chain is built from TRBV30 and TRBJ1-6; 7 bases match TRBD1. Germline V gene lookup returns CDR1 GTSNPN and CDR2 SVGIG (reference sequence). Trimming at V came to 2 bases and at J to 8 bases, leaving 9 bases not matched to a gene. The CDR3 has 15 residues. In nucleotides, the CDR3 is TGTGCCTGGAGTCGGCCGGACAGGCCATATTCACCCCTCCACTTT. Amino acids: CAWSRPDRPYSPLHF.